This T cell receptor beta chain was identified in a study of radiation and T cells in renal cell carcinoma. Background on the study: Nephrectomy followed 15 Gy stereotactic body radiation by 4 weeks.

Study-wide points: Top tumor clonotypes rose in blood 2 weeks post-radiation, then contracted.

Regarding this clone: The target antigen is unknown.

Noted time point: baseline pretreatment blood. Treatment denoted: 15 Gy SBRT to primary tumor, nephrectomy 4 weeks later. After SBRT, blood was collected at 2 and 4 weeks, plus baseline. V lost 0 bases to trimming and J lost 5 bases, with 3 bases between them. There are 12 residues in the CDR3. CDR1 and CDR2 (germline): MNHNY, SVGAGI (reference sequence). Some clones are missing from TCRdb's copy, which holds only in-frame ones; the method was immunoSEQ multiplex PCR. Of 150,000 or so clones in the sample, over 75% were seen once. The chain uses TRBV6-6 and TRBJ2-3; D remains ambiguous. This TCR was sampled from a woman aged 45-65 years with renal cell carcinoma. The material was blood, obtained from a patient whose treatment included radiotherapy and nephrectomy. The CDR3 protein is CASSYSRDTQYF. In DNA, the CDR3 is TGTGCCAGCAGTTACTCCCGAGATACGCAGTATTTT.